The 4 T cell receptor beta chains below all came from one sample that was sequenced in a study of T cell responses to AZD1222 COVID-19 vaccine. Clones were sequenced by immunoSEQ multiplex PCR, and TCRdb holds only the in-frame ones, with some missing. The sample carries 120,000 or so clones, 85% to 90% recorded once. This specimen consisted of peripheral blood, obtained 28 days after the second AZD1222 dose. These receptors were collected from an adult who received the AZD1222 COVID-19 vaccine.

The V call is TRBV21-1, the J call TRBJ1-2. TRBV21-1 is flagged as a pseudogene. This CDR3 spans 14 amino acids. CDR3 coding DNA: TGTGCCAGCAGCAAAGTTTACGGGGTGGATGGCTACACCTTC. Translation: CASSKVYGVDGYTF.

The J gene is TRBJ1-1, the V gene TRBV4-1; D is possibly TRBD1 (6 bases). The CDR3 has 16 residues. Germline V CDR1 and CDR2: MGHRA, YSYEKL. Deletions cut 0 bases from V and 4 bases from J, with 15 bases between. CDR3: CASSQELKGGVTEAFF. CDR3 DNA sequence: TGCGCCAGCAGCCAAGAGTTGAAGGGGGGAGTCACTGAAGCTTTCTTT.

V gene TRBV25-1 combines with J gene TRBJ2-7; 11 positions match TRBD1. V lost 8 bases and J lost 0; bases outside the gene matches: 3. Per germline, CDR1 MGHDK and CDR2 SYGVNS. CDR3 length equals 14 residues. The CDR3 protein is CASPGQGASYEQYF. In nucleotides, the CDR3 is TGTGCCAGCCCAGGACAGGGGGCCTCCTACGAGCAGTACTTC.

The V gene is TRBV5-6, the J gene TRBJ1-1, with D unclear. Trimming took off 1 base at V and 2 bases at J, with 6 bases between the two ends. The CDR3 length is 13 residues. The germline gives CDR1 SGHDT, CDR2 YYEEEE. The DNA for the CDR3 is TGTGCCAGCAGCTTGTCGGAAAACACTGAAGCTTTCTTT. Its translation is CASSLSENTEAFF.